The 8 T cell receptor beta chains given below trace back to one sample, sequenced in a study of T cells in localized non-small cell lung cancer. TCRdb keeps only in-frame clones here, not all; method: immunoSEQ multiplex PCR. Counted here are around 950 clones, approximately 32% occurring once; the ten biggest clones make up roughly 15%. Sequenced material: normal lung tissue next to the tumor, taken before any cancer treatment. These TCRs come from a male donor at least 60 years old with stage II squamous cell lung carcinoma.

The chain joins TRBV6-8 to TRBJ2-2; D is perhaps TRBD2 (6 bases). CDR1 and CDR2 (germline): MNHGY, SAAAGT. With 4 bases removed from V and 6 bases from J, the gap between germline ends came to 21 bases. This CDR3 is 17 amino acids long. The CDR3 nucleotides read TGTGCCAGCAGTTCGGCAACGGGAGAGCCGATGGCCGGGGAGCTGTTTTTT. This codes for CASSSATGEPMAGELFF.

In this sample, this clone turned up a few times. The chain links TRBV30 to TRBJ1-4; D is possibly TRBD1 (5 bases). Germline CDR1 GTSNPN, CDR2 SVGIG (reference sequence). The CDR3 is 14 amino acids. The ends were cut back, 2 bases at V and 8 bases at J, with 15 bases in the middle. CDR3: CAWSKGLGGEKLFF. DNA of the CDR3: TGTGCCTGGAGTAAAGGGCTTGGGGGAGAAAAACTGTTTTTT.

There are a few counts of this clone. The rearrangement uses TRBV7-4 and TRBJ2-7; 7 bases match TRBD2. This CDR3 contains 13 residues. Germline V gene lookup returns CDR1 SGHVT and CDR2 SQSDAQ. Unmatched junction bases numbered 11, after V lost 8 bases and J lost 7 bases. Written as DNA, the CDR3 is TGTGCCAGCTCCCCGAGGGGAGGGAGGGAGCAGTACTTC. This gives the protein CASSPRGGREQYF.

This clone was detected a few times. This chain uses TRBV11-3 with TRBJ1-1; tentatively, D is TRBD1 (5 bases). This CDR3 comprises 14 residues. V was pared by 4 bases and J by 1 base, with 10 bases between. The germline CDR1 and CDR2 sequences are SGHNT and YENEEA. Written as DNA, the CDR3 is TGTGCCAGCAGCTCATCTCAGGGGAACACTGAAGCTTTCTTT. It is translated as CASSSSQGNTEAFF.

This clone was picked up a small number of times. In nucleotides, the CDR3 is TGTGCCAGCAGTACCGGACAGCTGTATCAGCCCCAGCATTTT. Translated: CASSTGQLYQPQHF. V gene TRBV6-8 combines with J gene TRBJ1-5; possible D gene TRBD1, 6 bases. CDR3 size: 14 residues. Germline CDR1 and CDR2: MNHGY and SAAAGT. V lost 5 bases, J lost 5 bases, and 13 bases lay in between.

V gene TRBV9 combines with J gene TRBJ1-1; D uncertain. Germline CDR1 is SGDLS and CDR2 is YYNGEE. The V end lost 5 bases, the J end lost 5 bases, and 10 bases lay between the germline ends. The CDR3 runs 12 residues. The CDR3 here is CASSWVGTEAFF. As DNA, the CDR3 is TGTGCCAGCAGTTGGGTTGGGACTGAAGCTTTCTTT.

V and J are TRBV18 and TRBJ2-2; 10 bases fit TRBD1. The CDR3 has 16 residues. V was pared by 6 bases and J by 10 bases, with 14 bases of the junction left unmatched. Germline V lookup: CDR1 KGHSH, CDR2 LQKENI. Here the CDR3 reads CASSPTGQGLAEELFF. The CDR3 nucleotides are TGTGCCAGCTCGCCCACGGGACAGGGGTTGGCCGAGGAGCTGTTTTTT.

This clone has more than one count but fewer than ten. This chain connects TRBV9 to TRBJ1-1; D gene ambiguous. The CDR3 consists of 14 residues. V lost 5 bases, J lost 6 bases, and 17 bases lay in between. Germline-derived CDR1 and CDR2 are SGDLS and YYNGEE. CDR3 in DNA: TGTGCCAGCAGGGCGCAGAGGCCGACTGCTGAAGCTTTCTTT. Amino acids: CASRAQRPTAEAFF.